Only a few counts were recorded for the clone carrying this TCR beta chain. Original handling: Amplifying reference gene primers gave estimates of nucleated cell counts. Here immunoSEQ multiplex PCR was the method, and the copy in TCRdb shows in-frame clones only, minus some. D and trimming were read from the DNA, whereas the V and J calls and clone size are those reported in that table. The sample shows 130,000 to 150,000 clones, 88% of them seen only once. Study members were between about 18 and 95 years old and lived in some 22 US regions. Germline-derived CDR1 and CDR2 are SGHTA and FQGNSA. V dropped 5 bases and J dropped 2; count of bases not matched to a gene: 11. This CDR3 region has 16 residues. The data are from a study of blood T cell repertoires in COVID-19. Overall study: Both acute and convalescent COVID-19 samples were obtained from the United States, Italy and Spain. PBMCs, B-cell-depleted T cells, or T cells provided the cDNA or gDNA that made up the material.

The source material was PBMCs or T cells enriched from blood (not recorded which). The chain recombines TRBV7-2 with TRBJ1-1; 7 nucleotides agree with TRBD1. The TCR comes from a woman in her twenties or thirties with acute COVID-19. CDR3 residues: CASSDDRGTANTEAFF. The CDR3 DNA reads TGTGCCAGCAGCGACGATAGAGGGACAGCTAACACTGAAGCTTTCTTT.